This TCR beta chain was found in a study of blood T cells in healthy people across ages. Study-wide results and limits: The long-lived group displayed more naive CD4+ cells, plus higher diversity, than the aged donors did.

A note on this clonotype: Its target is not known.

The CDR3 is 14 residues long. V was pared by 7 bases and J by 5 bases, with 7 bases of the junction left unmatched. Germline V CDR1 and CDR2: MNHEY, SVGAGI. Per sample, at least 5 micrograms of total RNA were extracted. A J-beta primer mix and a sample-barcoded 5' primer were used in a second PCR of about 7 to 11 cycles. TCRdb redid the calling of the 5' RACE reads with MiXCR, one entry per CDR3 protein. There are approximately 800,000 distinct CDR3 sequences in the sample; 20% to 30% occur only once, and approximately 3.7% lies in the top ten. This sample also appeared in a second study, on T cells of mothers and their children. That paper notes: Mother-child pairs who were related displayed a slightly higher overlap than unrelated pairs, a difference that was non-significant.

This TCR was sampled from a boy younger than 18 in good health. Sequenced sample: blood. The chain employs TRBV6-5 and TRBJ1-1; 10 nucleotides match TRBD1. The CDR3 region has the DNA TGTGCCAGCAACGACAGGGGGCGAGGTACTGAAGCTTTCTTT. It is translated as CASNDRGRGTEAFF.